The present T cell receptor beta chain was sequenced within a study of cytomegalovirus exposure and HLA in healthy donors. The study sampled nominally healthy donors, though unrecorded immune exposures were likely. A multiplex PCR was run with 60 Vbeta primers and 13 Jbeta primers. Generated by immunoSEQ multiplex PCR, the TCRdb table keeps only in-frame clones and is missing some. The sample consists of under 200,000 clones, over 75% of them appearing once. Study-wide points: Analysis performed later found under 20,000 TCR beta sequences associated with HLA alleles at 0.05 false discovery rate. Roughly uniform sequencing depth across donors was assumed, possibly incorrectly.

A remark on this clone: The target antigen is unknown.

This receptor was taken from a woman between 25 and 40 years old in good health and CMV-seronegative. Material: PBMCs.

The CDR3 DNA sequence: TGTGCCAGCAGCGTCTCCGACAGGACAGGTCAGCCCCAGCATTTT. The encoded protein is CASSVSDRTGQPQHF. This chain uses TRBV9 with TRBJ1-5, with 7 nucleotides matching TRBD1. CDR3 length equals 15 residues. V was clipped by 2 bases and J by 6 bases; unmatched bases: 8. Germline V CDR1 and CDR2: SGDLS, YYNGEE.